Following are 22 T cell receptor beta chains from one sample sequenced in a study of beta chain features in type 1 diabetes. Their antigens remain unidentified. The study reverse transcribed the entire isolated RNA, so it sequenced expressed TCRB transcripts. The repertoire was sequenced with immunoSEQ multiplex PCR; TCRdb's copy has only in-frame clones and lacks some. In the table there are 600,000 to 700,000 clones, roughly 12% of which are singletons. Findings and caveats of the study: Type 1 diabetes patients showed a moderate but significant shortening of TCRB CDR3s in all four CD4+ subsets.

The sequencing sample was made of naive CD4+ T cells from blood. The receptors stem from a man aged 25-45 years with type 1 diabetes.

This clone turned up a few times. The CDR3 sequence is CASSQGKTGTYEQYF. Here the CDR3 DNA reads TGTGCCAGCAGCCAAGGAAAAACAGGTACCTACGAGCAGTACTTC. This chain connects TRBV4-2 to TRBJ2-7; perhaps TRBD1 as D (5 bases). This CDR3 has 15 residues. V was clipped by 1 base and J by 2 bases, with 12 bases between them. CDR1 and CDR2 (germline): LGHNA, YNFKEQ.

Here the CDR3 reads CASSLALGTGLSKNIQYF. The DNA for the CDR3 is TGTGCCAGCAGCTTAGCGTTGGGGACAGGACTTTCCAAAAACATTCAGTACTTC. The V gene is TRBV7-9, the J gene TRBJ2-4; TRBD1 matches 8 bases. Germline V gives CDR1 SEHNR, CDR2 FQNEAQ (reference sequence). The CDR3 has 18 residues. With V trimmed by 0 bases and J by 2 bases, 9 bases remained unmatched.

The CDR3: CATSRDSPKNIQYF. The DNA for the CDR3 is TGTGCCACCAGCAGGGACAGCCCCAAAAACATTCAGTACTTC. This chain links TRBV15 with TRBJ2-4; the D gene is possibly TRBD1 (6 bases). CDR1 LNHNV and CDR2 YYDKDF come from the germline V gene (reference sequence). This CDR3 region has 14 residues. Trimming left V 3 bases short and J 2 bases short, with 8 bases between.

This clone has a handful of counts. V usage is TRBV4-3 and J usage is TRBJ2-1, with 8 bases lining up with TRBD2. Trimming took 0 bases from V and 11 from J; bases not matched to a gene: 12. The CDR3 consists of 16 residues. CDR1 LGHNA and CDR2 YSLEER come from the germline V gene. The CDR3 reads CASSQEERGTWGKQFF. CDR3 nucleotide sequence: TGCGCCAGCAGCCAAGAAGAGCGGGGGACCTGGGGGAAGCAGTTCTTC.

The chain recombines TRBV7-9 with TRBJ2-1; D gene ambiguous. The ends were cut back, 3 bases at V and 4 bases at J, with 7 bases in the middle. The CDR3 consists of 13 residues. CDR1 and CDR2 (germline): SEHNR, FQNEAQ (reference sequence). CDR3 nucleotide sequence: TGTGCCAGCAGCTTGGGCCTGTACAATGAGCAGTTCTTC. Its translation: CASSLGLYNEQFF.

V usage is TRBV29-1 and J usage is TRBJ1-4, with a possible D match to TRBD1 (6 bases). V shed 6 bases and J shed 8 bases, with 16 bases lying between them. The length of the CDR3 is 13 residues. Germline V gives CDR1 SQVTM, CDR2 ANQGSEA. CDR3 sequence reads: CSVSGTRNEKLFF. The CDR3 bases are TGCAGCGTCAGCGGGACACGGAACGAAAAACTGTTTTTT.

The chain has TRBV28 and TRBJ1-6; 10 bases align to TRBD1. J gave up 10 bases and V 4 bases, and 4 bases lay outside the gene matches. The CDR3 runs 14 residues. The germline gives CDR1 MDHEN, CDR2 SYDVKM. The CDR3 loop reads CASSSGTGESPLHF. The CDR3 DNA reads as TGTGCCAGCAGTTCCGGGACAGGGGAATCACCCCTCCACTTT.

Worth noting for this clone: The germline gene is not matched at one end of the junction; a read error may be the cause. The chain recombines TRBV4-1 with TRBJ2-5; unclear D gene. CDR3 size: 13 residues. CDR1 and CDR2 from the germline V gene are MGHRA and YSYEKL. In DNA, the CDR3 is TGTGCCAGCAGCCAAGAGAATTGGGAGACCCAGTACTTC. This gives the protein CASSQENWETQYF.

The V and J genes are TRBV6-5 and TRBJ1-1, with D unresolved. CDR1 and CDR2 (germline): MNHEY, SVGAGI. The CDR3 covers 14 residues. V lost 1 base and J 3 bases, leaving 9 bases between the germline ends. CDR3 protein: CASSYWRFDTEAFF. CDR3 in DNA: TGTGCCAGCAGTTACTGGAGGTTCGACACTGAAGCTTTCTTT.

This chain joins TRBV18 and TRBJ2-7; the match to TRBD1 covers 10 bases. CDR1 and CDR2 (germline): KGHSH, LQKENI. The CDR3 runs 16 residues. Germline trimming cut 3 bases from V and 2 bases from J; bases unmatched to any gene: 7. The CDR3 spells CASSPEGTGVTYEQYF. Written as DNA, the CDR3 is TGTGCCAGCTCACCCGAGGGGACAGGGGTCACCTACGAGCAGTACTTC.

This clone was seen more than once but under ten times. The CDR3 region has the DNA TGTGCCAGCGAGGCACCTAACACTGAAGCTTTCTTT. Amino acid sequence: CASEAPNTEAFF. This chain joins TRBV6-6 and TRBJ1-1; D is unresolved. V gave up 8 bases and J gave up 2 bases, with 9 bases separating them. From germline, CDR1 is MNHNY and CDR2 SVGAGI (reference sequence). This CDR3 contains 12 residues.

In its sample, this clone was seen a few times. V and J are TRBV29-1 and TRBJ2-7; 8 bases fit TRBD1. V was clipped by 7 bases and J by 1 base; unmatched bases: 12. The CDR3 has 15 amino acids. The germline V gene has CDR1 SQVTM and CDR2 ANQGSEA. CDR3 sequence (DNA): TGCAGCGCCGGGGCCAGGGGGCGCGGATCCTACGAGCAGTACTTC. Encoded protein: CSAGARGRGSYEQYF.

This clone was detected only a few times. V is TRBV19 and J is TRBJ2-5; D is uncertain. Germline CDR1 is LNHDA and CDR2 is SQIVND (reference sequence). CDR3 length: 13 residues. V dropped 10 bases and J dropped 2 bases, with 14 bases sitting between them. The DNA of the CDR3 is TGTGCCACCTCCTTGGGCAGGCAAGAGACCCAGTACTTC. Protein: CATSLGRQETQYF. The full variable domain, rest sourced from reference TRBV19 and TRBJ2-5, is DGGITQSPKYLFRKEGQNVTLSCEQNLNHDAMYWYRQDPGQGLRLIYYSQIVNDFQKGDIAEGYSVSREKKESFPLTVTSAQKNPTAFYLCATSLGRQETQYFGPGTRLLVL.

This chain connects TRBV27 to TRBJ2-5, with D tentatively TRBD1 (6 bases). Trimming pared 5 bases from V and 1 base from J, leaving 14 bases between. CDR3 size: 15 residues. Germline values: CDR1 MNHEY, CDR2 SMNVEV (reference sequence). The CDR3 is CASSVRQEIQETQYF. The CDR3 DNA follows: TGTGCCAGCAGTGTACGACAGGAGATCCAAGAGACCCAGTACTTC.

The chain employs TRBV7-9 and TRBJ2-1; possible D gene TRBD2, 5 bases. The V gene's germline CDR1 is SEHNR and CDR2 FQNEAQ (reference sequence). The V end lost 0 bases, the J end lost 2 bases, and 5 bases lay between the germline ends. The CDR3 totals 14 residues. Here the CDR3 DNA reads TGTGCCAGCAGCTTAGCGACTACCTACAATGAGCAGTTCTTC. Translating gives CASSLATTYNEQFF.

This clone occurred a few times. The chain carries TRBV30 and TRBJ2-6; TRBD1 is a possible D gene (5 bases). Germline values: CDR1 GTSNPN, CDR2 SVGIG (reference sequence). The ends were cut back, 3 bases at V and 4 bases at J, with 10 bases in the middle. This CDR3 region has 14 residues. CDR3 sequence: CAWRQGSGANVLTF. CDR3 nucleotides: TGTGCCTGGAGGCAGGGTTCCGGGGCCAACGTCCTGACTTTC.

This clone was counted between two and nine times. The chain's CDR3 is CASSLLAGAYEQYF. The CDR3 nucleotides are TGTGCCAGCAGCCTCTTAGCGGGGGCCTACGAGCAGTACTTC. The chain joins TRBV7-9 to TRBJ2-7, with 9 nucleotides matching TRBD2. The CDR3 runs 14 residues. With 5 bases clipped from V and 2 bases from J, the junction kept 4 bases outside the gene matches. Germline V gene lookup returns CDR1 SEHNR and CDR2 FQNEAQ (reference sequence).

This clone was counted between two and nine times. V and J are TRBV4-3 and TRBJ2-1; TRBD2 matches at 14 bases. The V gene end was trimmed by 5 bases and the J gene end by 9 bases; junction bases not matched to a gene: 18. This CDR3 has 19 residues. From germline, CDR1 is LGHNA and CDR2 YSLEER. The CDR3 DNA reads TGCGCCAGCAGCTATGCCCCCCCGGGACTAGCGGGGGAGCTGAGTGAGCAGTTCTTC. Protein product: CASSYAPPGLAGELSEQFF.

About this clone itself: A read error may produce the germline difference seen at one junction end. CDR3 sequence reads: CASSVEAVNNGYTF. Written as DNA, the CDR3 is TGTGCCAGCAGCGTAGAGGCAGTTAACAATGGCTACACCTTC. The chain joins TRBV9 to TRBJ1-2; D remains unclear. This CDR3 has 14 residues. The V gene's germline CDR1 is SGDLS and CDR2 YYNGEE. Supplemented by reference TRBV9 and TRBJ1-2, the full variable domain reads DSGVTQTPKHLITATGQRVTLRCSPRSGDLSVYWYQQSLDQGLQFLIQYYNGEERAKGNILERFSAQQFPDLHSELNLSSLELGDSALYFCASSVEAVNNGYTFGSGTRLTVV.

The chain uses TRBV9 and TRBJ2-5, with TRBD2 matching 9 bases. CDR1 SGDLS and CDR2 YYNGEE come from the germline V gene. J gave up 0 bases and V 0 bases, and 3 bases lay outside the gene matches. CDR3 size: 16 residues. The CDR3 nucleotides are TGTGCCAGCAGCGTAGGACTAGCGGCCTACCAAGAGACCCAGTACTTC. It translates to CASSVGLAAYQETQYF.

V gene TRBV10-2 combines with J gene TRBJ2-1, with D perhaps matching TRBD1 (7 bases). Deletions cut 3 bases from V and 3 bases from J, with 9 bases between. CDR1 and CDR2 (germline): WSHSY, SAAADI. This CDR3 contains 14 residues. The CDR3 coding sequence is TGCGCCAGCAGTGACAGGGGGGACTACAATGAGCAGTTCTTC. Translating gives CASSDRGDYNEQFF.

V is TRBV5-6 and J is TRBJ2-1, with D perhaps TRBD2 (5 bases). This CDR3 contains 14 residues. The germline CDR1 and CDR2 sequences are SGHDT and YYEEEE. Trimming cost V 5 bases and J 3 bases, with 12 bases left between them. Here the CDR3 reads CASSEEADYNEQFF. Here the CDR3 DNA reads TGTGCCAGCAGTGAGGAGGCTGACTACAATGAGCAGTTCTTC.